One and the same sample provided the 27 T cell receptor beta chains below, sequenced in a study of blood T cell repertoires in COVID-19. Sequencing used immunoSEQ multiplex PCR; TCRdb keeps in-frame clones, though not all of them. Of some 260,000 clones detected, about 86% appear once; the ten largest clones hold over 4%. The sequencing input was PBMCs or T cells enriched from blood (not recorded which). Receptors were obtained from a man younger than 45 with acute COVID-19.

The rearrangement links TRBV19 to TRBJ1-1; 9 bases fit TRBD1. This CDR3 spans 15 amino acids. V lost 5 bases to trimming and J lost 4 bases; unmatched junction nucleotides: 8. CDR1 and CDR2 from the germline V gene are LNHDA and SQIVND (reference sequence). The CDR3 loop reads CASSAQTGGGTEAFF. The CDR3 bases are TGTGCCAGTAGTGCCCAAACAGGGGGCGGCACTGAAGCTTTCTTT.

The chain carries TRBV7-8 and TRBJ2-3; no definite D call. From germline, CDR1 is SGHVS and CDR2 FQNEAQ. The ends were cut back, 7 bases at V and 2 bases at J, with 10 bases in the middle. CDR3 length: 13 amino acids. CDR3 DNA sequence: TGTGCCAGCACTCTACTAAACACAGATACGCAGTATTTT. This codes for CASTLLNTDTQYF. The full variable domain, its missing parts supplied by reference TRBV7-8 and TRBJ2-3, is GAGVSQSPRYKVAKRGQDVALRCDPISGHVSLFWYQQALGQGPEFLTYFQNEAQLDKSGLPSDRFFAERPEGSVSTLKIQRTQQEDSAVYLCASTLLNTDTQYFGPGTRLTVL.

The chain combines TRBV10-3 with TRBJ1-1, with 9 bases that match TRBD1. V shed 6 bases, J shed 3 bases, and the junction held 2 bases outside the gene matches. The V gene's germline CDR1 is ENHRY and CDR2 SYGVKD. The CDR3 sequence is 13 residues long. CDR3 loop: CAIRDRGYTEAFF. Here the CDR3 DNA reads TGTGCCATCAGAGACAGGGGGTACACTGAAGCTTTCTTT.

This clone was observed once. The chain combines TRBV5-4 with TRBJ2-1, with D tentatively TRBD1 (6 bases). The ends were cut back, 3 bases at V and 7 bases at J, with 17 bases in the middle. Looked up from germline, CDR1 is SGHNT and CDR2 is YYREEE (reference sequence). The CDR3 extends over 15 amino acids. The chain's CDR3 is CASSYQQGTKNEQFF. CDR3 coding DNA: TGTGCCAGCAGCTACCAACAGGGAACCAAGAATGAGCAGTTCTTC.

The gene calls are TRBV11-3 and TRBJ1-4; unclear D gene. In germline, CDR1 is SGHNT, CDR2 YENEEA. This CDR3 is 17 amino acids long. Trimming shortened V by 5 bases and J by 1 base, and 17 bases separated the two germline ends. The CDR3 DNA reads as TGTGCCAGCAGCCCCGGCCGAATGAGGGAAACTAATGAAAAACTGTTTTTT. Amino acid sequence: CASSPGRMRETNEKLFF.

V usage is TRBV6-5 and J usage is TRBJ2-7; perhaps TRBD1 as D (5 bases). Germline V gene sequence: CDR1 MNHEY, CDR2 SVGAGI. This CDR3 comprises 12 residues. V lost 8 bases and J 7 bases, leaving 15 bases between the germline ends. The CDR3 loop is CASGAGFREQYV. For the CDR3, the DNA is TGTGCCAGCGGCGCAGGGTTTCGGGAGCAGTACGTC.

This clone was detected a few times. This chain connects TRBV7-9 to TRBJ1-5; perhaps TRBD1 as D (5 bases). Germline V gives CDR1 SEHNR, CDR2 FQNEAQ (reference sequence). V was shortened by 5 bases and J by 1 base, with 12 bases between the two germline ends. This CDR3 spans 15 amino acids. The chain's CDR3 is CASSLETESNQPQHF. CDR3 sequence (DNA): TGTGCCAGCAGCCTAGAGACAGAAAGCAATCAGCCCCAGCATTTT.

This clone occurred once. V is TRBV2 and J is TRBJ2-1, with TRBD2 identical over 14 bases. This CDR3 is 15 amino acids long. Germline V gene lookup returns CDR1 SNHLY and CDR2 FYNNEI. Losses at the gene ends were 6 bases for V and 9 bases for J; bases not matched to a gene: 7. CDR3 nucleotides: TGTGCCAGCAGCGGACTGACTAGCGGGGGGGGTGAGCAGTTCTTC. Translating gives CASSGLTSGGGEQFF. The entire variable domain, with the rest obtained from reference TRBV2 and TRBJ2-1, is as follows: EPEVTQTPSHQVTQMGQEVILRCVPISNHLYFYWYRQILGQKVEFLVSFYNNEISEKSEIFDDQFSVERPDGSNFTLKIRSTKLEDSAMYFCASSGLTSGGGEQFFGPGTRLTVL.

The V gene is TRBV9, the J gene TRBJ2-3, with 7 bases aligning to TRBD2. V gave up 1 base and J gave up 5 bases; unmatched junction bases: 10. The germline CDR1 and CDR2 sequences are SGDLS and YYNGEE. This CDR3 has 16 amino acids. DNA of the CDR3: TGTGCCAGCAGCGTAACGCCGGCGGGGGTAGGAGATACGCAGTATTTT. Residues: CASSVTPAGVGDTQYF.

The chain is built from TRBV29-1 and TRBJ1-1; 7 nucleotides agree with TRBD1. V lost 7 bases to trimming and J lost 4 bases; unmatched junction nucleotides: 6. CDR1 is SQVTM, CDR2 ANQGSEA, per germline. The CDR3 extends over 12 amino acids. The CDR3 nucleotides read TGCAGCGGGAACAGGGGAGCCACTGAAGCTTTCTTT. Translated: CSGNRGATEAFF.

The V and J genes are TRBV19 and TRBJ1-2; a weak D match, TRBD1 (6 bases). This CDR3 is 15 amino acids long. The germline gives CDR1 LNHDA, CDR2 SQIVND (reference sequence). V was cut by 2 bases and J by 0 bases, with 10 bases left in between. The DNA for the CDR3 is TGTGCCAGTAGTATAACGGACAGCTCTAACTATGGCTACACCTTC. It is translated as CASSITDSSNYGYTF.

The V call is TRBV7-9, the J call TRBJ2-2, with TRBD2 matching over 12 bases. Germline CDR1 SEHNR, CDR2 FQNEAQ (reference sequence). J was trimmed by 2 bases and V by 10 bases; bases with no gene match: 5. The CDR3 is 15 amino acids. CDR3 loop: CATTSGGQNTGELFF. Here the CDR3 DNA reads TGTGCCACCACTAGCGGGGGGCAAAACACCGGGGAGCTGTTTTTT.

This clone was seen just once. V gene TRBV19 combines with J gene TRBJ1-2; D is uncertain. CDR1 and CDR2 from the germline V gene are LNHDA and SQIVND (reference sequence). The V end was cut by 5 bases, the J end by 8 bases, with 12 bases between. The CDR3 contains 12 residues. The CDR3 nucleotides are TGTGCCAGTAGTCCCCGGGGAGGCGGCTACACCTTC. Its protein is CASSPRGGGYTF.

V is TRBV5-5 and J is TRBJ1-5; no firm D call. Trimming shortened V by 4 bases and J by 6 bases, and 11 bases separated the two germline ends. Per germline, CDR1 SGHKS and CDR2 YYEKEE (reference sequence). CDR3 length: 13 amino acids. This CDR3 is CASSPADSQPQHF. The CDR3 DNA sequence: TGTGCCAGCAGCCCTGCGGACTCTCAGCCCCAGCATTTT.

The gene calls are TRBV10-2 and TRBJ1-5; D gene ambiguous. Trimming shortened V by 3 bases and J by 3 bases, and 9 bases separated the two germline ends. CDR3 size: 14 residues. The germline V gene has CDR1 WSHSY and CDR2 SAAADI. CDR3 DNA: TGCGCCAGCAGTGAAGCGGGAAACAATCAGCCCCAGCATTTT. Translating gives CASSEAGNNQPQHF.

V is TRBV3-1 (or the pseudogene TRBV3-2) and J is TRBJ2-3; TRBD2 matches at 10 bases. Trimming took 4 bases from V and 2 from J; bases not matched to a gene: 3. Germline V CDR1 and CDR2: LGHDT, YNNKEL (reference sequence). The CDR3 contains 15 residues. CDR3 DNA: TGTGCCAGCAGCCCCGGACTAGCGGTCACAGATACGCAGTATTTT. As protein: CASSPGLAVTDTQYF.

The V call is TRBV11-3, the J call TRBJ2-3; possibly TRBD1 for D (6 bases). Trimming shortened V by 2 bases and J by 4 bases, and 7 bases separated the two germline ends. The CDR3 has 13 residues. From germline, CDR1 is SGHNT and CDR2 YENEEA. The CDR3 DNA reads as TGTGCCAGCAGCTTACGGACAGCAGATACGCAGTATTTT. Its protein is CASSLRTADTQYF.

The rearrangement joins TRBV24-1 to TRBJ2-1, with 7 nucleotides matching TRBD1. In germline, CDR1 is KGHDR, CDR2 SFDVKD. J was trimmed by 5 bases and V by 7 bases; bases with no gene match: 7. The CDR3 covers 14 residues. The CDR3 is CATRGSGTDNEQFF. The CDR3 DNA reads TGTGCCACCAGGGGATCCGGGACAGACAATGAGCAGTTCTTC.

This sequence joins TRBV27 and TRBJ1-3; D uncertain. V lost 8 bases and J 5 bases, leaving 13 bases between the germline ends. The CDR3 loop spans 13 amino acids. CDR1 and CDR2 from the germline V gene are MNHEY and SMNVEV (reference sequence). CDR3 sequence reads: CASRGVGRNTIYF. The CDR3 nucleotides read TGTGCCAGCCGTGGGGTCGGGAGAAACACCATATATTTT.

CDR3: CASSEPLSLRGSDYEQYV. In nucleotides, the CDR3 is TGTGCCAGCAGTGAACCCTTAAGTTTGAGAGGGTCCGACTACGAGCAGTACGTC. The rearrangement uses TRBV25-1 and TRBJ2-7, with a possible D match to TRBD2 (5 bases). Between the trimmed V and J ends, which lost 2 bases and 3 bases, there was a span of 23 bases. Germline-derived CDR1 and CDR2 are MGHDK and SYGVNS. The CDR3 consists of 18 residues.

The chain recombines TRBV11-2 with TRBJ1-5; D ambiguous. The CDR3 extends over 14 amino acids. Trimming removed 5 bases at V and 2 bases at J, with 10 bases between. CDR1 and CDR2 (germline): SGHAT, FQNNGV. CDR3 DNA sequence: TGTGCCAGCAGCCGCACACGGGGCAATCAGCCCCAGCATTTT. This sequence encodes CASSRTRGNQPQHF.

This chain links TRBV5-1 with TRBJ2-5; possible D gene TRBD1, 5 bases. V lost 8 bases and J 5 bases, leaving 13 bases between the germline ends. The CDR3 contains 12 residues. Germline CDR1 and CDR2: SGHRS and YFSETQ. The CDR3 DNA reads TGCGCCAGTCAGGGTGGGTCGGAGACCCAGTACTTC. Translated: CASQGGSETQYF.

This rearrangement joins TRBV11-1 to TRBJ2-5; maybe TRBD1 (6 bases). The germline gives CDR1 SGHAT, CDR2 FQDESV (reference sequence). Trimming stripped 3 bases from V and 1 base from J, with 12 bases between. The CDR3 sequence is 15 residues long. The CDR3 loop is CASSFRTAFQETQYF. Written as DNA, the CDR3 is TGTGCCAGCAGCTTCCGGACAGCCTTCCAAGAGACCCAGTACTTC.

The count of this clone is one. The chain recombines TRBV19 with TRBJ1-4; TRBD1 agrees at 8 bases. Germline V lookup: CDR1 LNHDA, CDR2 SQIVND (reference sequence). CDR3 length: 17 residues. V lost 3 bases, J lost 7 bases, and 13 bases stayed unmatched. In nucleotides, the CDR3 is TGTGCCAGTAGTATCATGCTGGCCAGGGGGCGATCTGAAAAACTGTTTTTT. Protein sequence: CASSIMLARGRSEKLFF.

The gene calls are TRBV7-3 and TRBJ1-1, with TRBD1 matching 9 bases. Germline V gene sequence: CDR1 SGHTA, CDR2 FQGTGA. The CDR3 is 14 residues long. The V segment lost 5 bases and the J segment 10 bases; nucleotides outside the gene matches: 11. The CDR3 DNA reads as TGTGCCAGCAGCCCACGCCTAACGGACAGGGGAGCTTTCTTT. Encoded protein: CASSPRLTDRGAFF.

This chain connects TRBV5-6 to TRBJ1-1, with D tentatively TRBD1 (6 bases). This CDR3 region has 14 residues. Trimming took off 2 bases at V and 3 bases at J, with 11 bases between the two ends. Germline loops: CDR1 SGHDT, CDR2 YYEEEE. Here the CDR3 DNA reads TGTGCCAGCAGCTTACCCCAGGGGCACACTGAAGCTTTCTTT. Its translation is CASSLPQGHTEAFF.

This chain uses TRBV6-5 with TRBJ2-4; weak D call: TRBD1 (6 bases). The CDR3 consists of 13 residues. Germline CDR1 MNHEY, CDR2 SVGAGI. The V end was cut by 6 bases, the J end by 8 bases, with 14 bases between. The DNA for the CDR3 is TGTGCCAGCAGACGGACAGCTTGGGACATTCAGTACTTC. As protein: CASRRTAWDIQYF.